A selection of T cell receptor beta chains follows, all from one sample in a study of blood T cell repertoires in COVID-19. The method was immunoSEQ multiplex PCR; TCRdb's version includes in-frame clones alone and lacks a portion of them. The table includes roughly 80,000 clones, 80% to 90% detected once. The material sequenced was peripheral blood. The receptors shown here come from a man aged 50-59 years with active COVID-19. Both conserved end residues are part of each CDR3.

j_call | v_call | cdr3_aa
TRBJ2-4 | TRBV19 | CASSMTSAKNIQYF
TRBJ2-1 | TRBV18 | CASSPGKGVSYNEQFF
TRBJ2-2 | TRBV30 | CAWSRGGNTGELFF
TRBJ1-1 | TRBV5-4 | CASRGGDRAMAFF
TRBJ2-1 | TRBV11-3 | CASSLGLAGGPGDEQFF
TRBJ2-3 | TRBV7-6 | CASRPGTGSLDTQYF
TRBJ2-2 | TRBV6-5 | CAISTESTGELFF
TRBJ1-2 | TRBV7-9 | CASSVGQSRRTF
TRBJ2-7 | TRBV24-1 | CATSDLTSGRAYEQYF
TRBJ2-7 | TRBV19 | CASTRGTGDYEQYF
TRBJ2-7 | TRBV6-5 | CASRKGQSSYEQYF
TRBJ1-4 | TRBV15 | CATSRDQDTTNEKLFF
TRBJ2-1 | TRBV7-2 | CASSMRTSGYNEQFF
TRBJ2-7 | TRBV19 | CASSIEGVGEQYF
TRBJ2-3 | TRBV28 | CASSSPTRYTQYF
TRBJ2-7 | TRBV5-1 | CASSLDWREQYF
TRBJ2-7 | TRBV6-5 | CASSLGQGAYEQYF